The source of this TCR beta chain is a study of shared clonotypes between healthy human individuals. Germline CDR1 and CDR2: MNHNS and SASEGT. The CDR3 covers 12 residues. Trimming stripped 7 bases from V and 0 bases from J, with 6 bases between. Clones were read by immunoSEQ multiplex PCR, and TCRdb kept only the in-frame ones, dropping some. The sample records roughly 170,000 clones, approximately 70% being singletons. Whole-study results and caveats: Shared clonotypes across all four donors exceeded non-shared ones in generation probability.

A CD45RA-negative memory subset and a CD45RA+ naive subset were separated from the CD4+ cells. About this clone itself: What it recognizes is unknown.

This chain connects TRBV6-1 to TRBJ1-1; D unclear. The receptor's source is a young man in good health. The sequencing input was memory CD4+ T cells sorted from blood. Subset indicated: CD45RA-negative fraction. In DNA form, the CDR3 reads TGTGCCAGCATCATGGTGAACACTGAAGCTTTCTTT. Translation: CASIMVNTEAFF.